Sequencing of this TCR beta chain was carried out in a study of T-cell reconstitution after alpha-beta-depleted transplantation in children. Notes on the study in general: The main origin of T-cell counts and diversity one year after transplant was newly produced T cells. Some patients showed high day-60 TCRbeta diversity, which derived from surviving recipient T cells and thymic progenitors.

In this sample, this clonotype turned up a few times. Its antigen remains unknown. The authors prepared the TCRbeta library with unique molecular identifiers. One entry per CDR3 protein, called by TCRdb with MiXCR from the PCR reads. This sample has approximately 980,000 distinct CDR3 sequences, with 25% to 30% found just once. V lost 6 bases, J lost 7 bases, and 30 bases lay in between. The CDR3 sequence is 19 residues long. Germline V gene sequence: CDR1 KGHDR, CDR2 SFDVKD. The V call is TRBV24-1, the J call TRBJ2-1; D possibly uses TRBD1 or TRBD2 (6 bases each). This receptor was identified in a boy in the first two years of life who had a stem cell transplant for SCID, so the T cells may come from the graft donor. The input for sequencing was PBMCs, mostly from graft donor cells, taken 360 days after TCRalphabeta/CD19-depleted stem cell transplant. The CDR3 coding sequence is TGTGCCACCAGTCATCCCCCGGGAGAGTTACCAAGGGGGTCGAATGAGCAGTTCTTC. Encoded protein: CATSHPPGELPRGSNEQFF.